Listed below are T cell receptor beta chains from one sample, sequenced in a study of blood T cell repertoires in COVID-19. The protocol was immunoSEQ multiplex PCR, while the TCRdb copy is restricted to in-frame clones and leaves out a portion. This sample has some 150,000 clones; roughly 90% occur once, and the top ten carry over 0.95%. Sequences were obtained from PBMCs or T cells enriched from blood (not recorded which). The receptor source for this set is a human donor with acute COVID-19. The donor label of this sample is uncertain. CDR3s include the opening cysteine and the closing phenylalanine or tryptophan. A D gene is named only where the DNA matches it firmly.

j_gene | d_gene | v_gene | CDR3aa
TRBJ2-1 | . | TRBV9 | CASSVTLGGTTEGDEQFF
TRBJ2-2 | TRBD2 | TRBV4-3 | CASSQDPQRGEAGELFF
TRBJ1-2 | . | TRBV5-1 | CASSRPGISVDGYTF
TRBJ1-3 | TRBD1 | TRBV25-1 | CASSDPGGSSGNTIYF
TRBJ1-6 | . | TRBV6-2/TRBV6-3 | CASSLGQSGSYNSPLHF
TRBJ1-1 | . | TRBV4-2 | CASSQDQGNTEAFF
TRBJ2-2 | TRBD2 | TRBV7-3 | CASSSPLAGGRTGELFF
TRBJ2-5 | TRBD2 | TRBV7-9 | CASSLGGSGGQETQYF
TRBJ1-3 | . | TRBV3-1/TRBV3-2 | CASSQVRGASGNTIYF
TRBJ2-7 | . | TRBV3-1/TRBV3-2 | CASSQEGWTGDYEQYF
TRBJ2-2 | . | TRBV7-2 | CASSRGVRGTGELFF
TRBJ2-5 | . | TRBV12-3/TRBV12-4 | CASSPQEETQYF
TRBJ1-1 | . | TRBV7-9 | CASSPGGRENPEAFF
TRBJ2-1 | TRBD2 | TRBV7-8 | CASSPLAGEVNEQFF
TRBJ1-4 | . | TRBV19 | CASSTTGLSREKLFF
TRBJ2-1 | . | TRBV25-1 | CASSELDEQFF
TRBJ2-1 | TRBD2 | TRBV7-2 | CASSSYPPGLAGNNEQFF
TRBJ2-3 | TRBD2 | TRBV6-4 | CASSEEAGGQGSTDTQYF
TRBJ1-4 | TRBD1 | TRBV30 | CAWAAGGNEKLFF
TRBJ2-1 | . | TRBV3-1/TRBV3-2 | CASSQDWSSYNEQFF
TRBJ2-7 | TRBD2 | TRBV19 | CASSAPGLSYEQYF
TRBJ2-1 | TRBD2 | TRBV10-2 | CASEGRGEAEQFF
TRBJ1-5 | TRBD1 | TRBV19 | CASSAQGEGQPQHF
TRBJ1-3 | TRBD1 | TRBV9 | CASSGLERGPGNTIYF
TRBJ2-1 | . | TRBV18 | CASSPTRNNEQFF
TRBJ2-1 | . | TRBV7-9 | CASSLVGSPYNEQFF
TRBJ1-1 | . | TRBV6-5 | CASSSRVRNTEAFF
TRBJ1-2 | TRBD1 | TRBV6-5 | CASSYSTGANYGYTF
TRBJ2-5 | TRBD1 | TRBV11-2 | CASSLGFGGQGQETQYF
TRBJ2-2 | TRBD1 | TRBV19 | CASSGTGGLGELFF
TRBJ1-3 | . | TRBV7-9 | CASTLWRGLSGNTIYF
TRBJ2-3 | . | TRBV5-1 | CASSLVESSTDTQYF
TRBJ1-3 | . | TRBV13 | CASSLGWEGRTTISGNTIYF
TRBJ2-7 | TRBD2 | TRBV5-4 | CASSSGLEAAYEQYF
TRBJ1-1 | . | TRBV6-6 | CASSYSAGWSTEAFF
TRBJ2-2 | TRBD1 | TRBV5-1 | CASSRTGHTGELFF
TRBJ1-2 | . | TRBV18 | CASSPGTGSYGYTF
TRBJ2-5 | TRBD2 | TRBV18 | CASSPSIGGGQETQYF
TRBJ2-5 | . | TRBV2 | CASSELAGETQYF
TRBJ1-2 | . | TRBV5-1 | CASSLDSNYGYTF
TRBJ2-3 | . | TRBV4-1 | CASSQGTGSTDTQYF
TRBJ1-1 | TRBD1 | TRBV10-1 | CASTDLNRGRSTEAFF
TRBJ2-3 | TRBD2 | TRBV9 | CASSFGRGGTDTQYF
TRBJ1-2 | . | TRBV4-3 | CASRDTSTYGYTF
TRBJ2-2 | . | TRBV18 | CASSPPWRGNTGELFF